The entry below describes one TCR beta chain. Its antigen specificity is not known. No much larger clone exists at a distance of one base, and base qualities are not known. The entry originates in a study of Ad26.COV2.S vaccination and SARS-CoV-2 variants (dated by TCRdb to the early 2020s). In the study overall: Vaccine-arm donors were drawn from COV1001, a multicentre, randomized, double-blind, placebo-controlled phase I-IIa trial of Ad26.COV2.S in healthy adults. Ad26.COV2.S was administered intramuscularly at a dose of 5x10^10 or 1x10^11 viral particles, either as one shot or as two shots given 56 days apart. Investigators did not know the trial group allocation while performing experiments and assessing outcomes. A total of 32 samples were included in the TCR-sequenced set, comprising about 20 Ad26.COV2.S vaccine recipients, 5 placebo recipients and 8 SARS-CoV-2 convalescent individuals. Sequencing of the TCRbeta repertoire served to evaluate the specificity and breadth of SARS-CoV-2-reactive T cell receptors following Ad26.COV2.S vaccination. Trial participants were randomized into five groups of five, in which low-dose or high-dose Ad26.COV2.S was given once or twice, or placebo was given on both occasions. What the research found in general, with its limitations: After vaccination, spike-specific CD8+ and CD4+ T cell responses were reported to show substantial breadth. The study was not powered to compare responses between vaccine doses or regimens. Non-spike TCR breadth was comparable between vaccine and placebo recipients, consistent with the vaccine containing only spike. Higher spike-specific TCR breadth was observed in Ad26.COV2.S recipients than in placebo recipients (P = 0.0014). The authors noted that the TCR breadth and depth analyses may have underestimated total T cell responses.

The CDR1 and CDR2 encoded by the germline V gene are SQVTM and ANQGSEA. Reading from cysteine to phenylalanine, the CDR3 counts 11 amino acids. Solely the CDR3 DNA is kept, with 33 bases framed from the first base. From V the trimming removes 6 bases and from J it removes 14 bases, while the gene matches leave 10 bases of the junction unaccounted for. The intended sense of this specimen's treatment or condition label: about 20 received Ad26.COV2.S at low or high dose, single or two shots; roughly five received placebo; per-sample allocation not given. For vaccine and placebo recipients, the sequenced repertoires came from samples collected on day 63 after the first injection. Cohort 1b enrolled 25 adults aged 18-55 years at a single site in Boston, USA, between 29 July and 7 August 2020. Ad26.COV2.S was a replication-incompetent adenovirus type 26 vector expressing a prefusion-stabilized SARS-CoV-2 spike protein from the original Wuhan strain.

The immunoSEQ Assay was used to sequence TCRbeta CDR3 regions. After extraction, genomic DNA underwent amplification by bias-controlled multiplex PCR, followed by high-throughput sequencing. The study's processing was this. To quantify the absolute abundance of every unique TCRbeta CDR3 region, sequences were collapsed and filtered. Usable DNA was measured by amplifying reference genes present in all nucleated cells, and TCRbeta template counts were normalized to that usable DNA to estimate T cell fraction. Repertoire TCRs were annotated as SARS-CoV-2-specific when V gene, CDR3 amino acid sequence and J gene were exactly matched to a known reactive TCR set. MIRA supplied the reference SARS-CoV-2 TCR set, which was filtered for enrichment in COVID-19-positive ImmuneCODE repertoires so that public or cross-reactive TCRs were removed. Based on the MIRA antigens, annotated TCRs were further analysed at the level of specific ORF or position within ORF. Depth was the summed frequency of annotated unique rearrangements, while breadth was defined as annotated unique rearrangements over total unique productive rearrangements. Two-sided Wilcoxon rank-sum tests were used to compare TCR breadth between groups. The clones in this table, taken by TCRdb from immuneACCESS, are in-frame only. Not every clone is retained; where verified, under half of the shortfall comes from an unresolved V gene, and the cause of the rest is unknown. That table supplies the V and J calls and clone size; D and trimming were determined from the DNA. The sample table records fewer than 900,000 clones; 80% to 90% of these occur just once. Clones ranked in the top ten supply about 1.5% of the sample.

The source was peripheral blood, collected in a trial of Ad26.COV2.S vaccine versus placebo. This receptor chain uses TRBV29-1 and TRBJ1-5; TRBD1 fits 7 bases in the junction. This clonotype was sampled from a person aged 18-65 years who received the Ad26.COV2.S COVID-19 vaccine or a placebo. The CDR3 in this case is CSVGTGEVEHF. The DNA reads as follows: TGCAGCGTGGGAACAGGGGAGGTAGAGCATTTT.